The 13 T cell receptor beta chains below all came from one sample that was sequenced in a study of T-cell memory formation after mild COVID-19. TCRdb re-analysed the 5' RACE reads in MiXCR, keeping a single row per CDR3 protein. The sample has under 200,000 distinct CDR3 sequences, roughly 11% seen once. The sequenced sample consisted of PBMCs or a T cell subset sorted from them (not recorded which). The receptors come from a young man who had mild COVID-19 (a few samples of this study predate the infection). Cell type and time point are not known.

This rearrangement joins TRBV12-3 or TRBV12-4 to TRBJ1-2, with 8 bases matching TRBD1. J gave up 13 bases and V 3 bases, and 10 bases lay outside the gene matches. The CDR3 extends over 13 amino acids. The chain's CDR3 is CASSLEIQGAVTF. CDR3 nucleotide sequence: TGTGCCAGCAGTTTGGAAATCCAGGGGGCTGTCACCTTC.

This clonotype was seen only a few times. The chain employs TRBV7-2 and TRBJ1-6, with a weak D call TRBD1 (5 bases). The V and J ends lost 2 bases and 14 bases respectively, with 19 bases between them. Looked up from germline, CDR1 is SGHTA and CDR2 is FQGNSA. The CDR3 has 15 residues. The CDR3, as DNA: TGTGCCAGCAGCTTAACCCCCGAGGCCGGAGGGGCCCTCCACTTT. This codes for CASSLTPEAGGALHF.

This clonotype has more than one count but fewer than ten. The rearrangement uses TRBV24-1 and TRBJ1-1; a weak D match, TRBD1 (5 bases). This CDR3 is 13 amino acids long. Germline CDR1 KGHDR, CDR2 SFDVKD. Trimming removed 5 bases from V and 7 bases from J, with 13 bases in between. CDR3 amino acids: CATSGGVSFEAFF. The CDR3 DNA is TGTGCCACCAGTGGGGGGGTGAGCTTTGAAGCTTTCTTT.

This clonotype was detected only a few times. This rearrangement joins TRBV9 to TRBJ2-1, with D perhaps TRBD2 (6 bases). Trimming left V 4 bases short and J 4 bases short, with 15 bases between. This CDR3 has 15 residues. Per the germline V gene, CDR1 is SGDLS and CDR2 is YYNGEE. CDR3 bases: TGTGCCAGCAGCTTTACCGGGAGCCCGTACAATGAGCAGTTCTTC. Amino acids: CASSFTGSPYNEQFF.

The rearrangement joins TRBV18 to TRBJ2-5, with D tentatively TRBD2 (6 bases). The ends were cut back, 2 bases at V and 4 bases at J, with 14 bases in the middle. Per the germline V gene, CDR1 is KGHSH and CDR2 is LQKENI. This CDR3 is 15 amino acids long. CDR3 residues: CASSPTGGIRETQYF. The CDR3 nucleotides read TGTGCCAGCTCACCAACTGGGGGGATCCGAGAGACCCAGTACTTC.

The table lists this clonotype with a few counts. J is TRBJ1-5 and V is TRBV20-1; D possibly corresponds to TRBD1 (6 bases). Germline V gene lookup returns CDR1 DFQATT and CDR2 SNEGSKA (reference sequence). Trimming cost V 3 bases and J 3 bases, with 12 bases left between them. The CDR3 is 14 residues long. CDR3 residues: CSARVTGLNQPQHF. DNA for the CDR3: TGCAGTGCTAGGGTGACAGGACTCAATCAGCCCCAGCATTTT.

This clonotype was counted a few times. This chain links TRBV29-1 with TRBJ1-1; D unclear. The germline CDR1 and CDR2 sequences are SQVTM and ANQGSEA. With 4 bases removed from V and 1 base from J, the gap between germline ends came to 10 bases. The CDR3 consists of 13 residues. This CDR3 reads CSVVLGTNTEAFF. The CDR3 DNA reads as TGCAGCGTTGTTCTGGGAACGAACACTGAAGCTTTCTTT.

This clonotype was recorded a few times. This CDR3 reads CASSQSSGAEQFF. The CDR3, as DNA: TGTGCCAGCAGCCAAAGTAGCGGAGCCGAGCAGTTCTTC. The chain combines TRBV14 with TRBJ2-1, with D possibly TRBD2 on 6 matching bases. The CDR3 loop spans 13 amino acids. The V gene lost 2 bases and the J gene lost 10 bases, with 12 bases spanning the gap. Looked up from germline, CDR1 is SGHDN and CDR2 is FVKESK.

V usage is TRBV5-1 and J usage is TRBJ1-5; D uncertain. The V gene's germline CDR1 is SGHRS and CDR2 YFSETQ. V lost 0 bases and J 1 base, leaving 5 bases between the germline ends. The CDR3 has 14 amino acids. As DNA, the CDR3 is TGCGCCAGCAGCTTGGAAGGAAGCAATCAGCCCCAGCATTTT. It is translated as CASSLEGSNQPQHF.

This clonotype has only a few counts. In DNA form, the CDR3 reads TGTGCCAGCAGTGAGGGAGGACAGAGTGCCCAAGAGACCCAGTACTTC. This gives the protein CASSEGGQSAQETQYF. J is TRBJ2-5 and V is TRBV25-1; D may match TRBD1 or TRBD2 (6 bases each). V was trimmed by 3 bases and J by 1 base, leaving 15 bases between them. In germline, CDR1 is MGHDK, CDR2 SYGVNS. The CDR3 extends over 16 amino acids.

This clonotype was seen more than once but under ten times. V is TRBV7-2 and J is TRBJ2-3; possibly TRBD2 for D (6 bases). This CDR3 region has 16 residues. Trimming removed 5 bases at V and 3 bases at J, with 18 bases between. Germline V gene sequence: CDR1 SGHTA, CDR2 FQGNSA. The CDR3 DNA reads TGTGCCAGCAGCCCTCGAGGGAAGGGGAGGACAGATACGCAGTATTTT. Protein sequence: CASSPRGKGRTDTQYF.

This clonotype occurred a few times. V gene TRBV7-9 combines with J gene TRBJ2-3, with TRBD2 identical over 13 bases. V trimming: 5 bases; J trimming: 1 base; junction bases outside the gene matches: 3. The CDR3 sequence is 16 residues long. Looked up from germline, CDR1 is SEHNR and CDR2 is FQNEAQ (reference sequence). Here the CDR3 reads CASSPGTSGGTDTQYF. CDR3 DNA sequence: TGTGCCAGCAGCCCCGGGACTAGCGGGGGCACAGATACGCAGTATTTT.

The chain links TRBV12-3 or TRBV12-4 to TRBJ1-2; TRBD1 aligns across 8 bases. The CDR3 length is 14 residues. J gave up 7 bases and V 7 bases, and 11 bases lay outside the gene matches. CDR3 bases: TGTGCCAGCACCCCCGGGGACAGGAGTAGTGGCTACACCTTC. The encoded protein is CASTPGDRSSGYTF.